One sample yielded the 3 T cell receptor beta chains listed below, sequenced in a study of blood T cell repertoires in COVID-19. Generated by immunoSEQ multiplex PCR, the TCRdb table keeps only in-frame clones and is missing some. The sample holds some 50,000 clones, around 86% seen once. Input material: peripheral blood. All receptors come from a human donor in a cohort sampled during active COVID-19.

The rearrangement uses TRBV28 and TRBJ2-1; D is unresolved. CDR3 length: 15 residues. Germline CDR1 MDHEN, CDR2 SYDVKM. V lost 2 bases to trimming and J lost 5 bases, with 13 bases between them. In nucleotides, the CDR3 is TGTGCCAGCAGTTTACGTAGTCTTTCCAACAATGAGCAGTTCTTC. It encodes CASSLRSLSNNEQFF.

The table lists this clone with a few counts. V gene TRBV4-1 combines with J gene TRBJ2-7, with D possibly being TRBD2 (5 bases). Germline values: CDR1 MGHRA, CDR2 YSYEKL. The ends were cut back, 4 bases at V and 3 bases at J, with 13 bases in the middle. The CDR3 totals 14 residues. The CDR3 protein is CASSLHGRNYEQYF. The CDR3, as DNA: TGCGCCAGCAGCCTGCATGGGAGAAACTACGAGCAGTACTTC.

The chain employs TRBV6-2 or TRBV6-3 and TRBJ2-2; no clear D. The germline V and J ends were trimmed by 2 bases and 7 bases, with 17 bases remaining between them. The CDR3 is made up of 16 amino acids. The germline gives CDR1 MNHEY, CDR2 SVGEGT. The CDR3 DNA is TGTGCCAGCAGTTACCTGGATGTAGCCCGAGGCGGGGAGCTGTTTTTT. Translating gives CASSYLDVARGGELFF.